Reported below is one TCR beta chain. Its target antigen remains unknown. Qualities for individual bases were not recorded, and no much larger clone is one base off. The germline V gene encodes CDR1 LNHDA and CDR2 SQIVND (reference sequence). Including the terminal cysteine and phenylalanine, the CDR3 comprises 14 residues. The CDR3 DNA has 42 bases and is translated from base 1. Trimmed from V: 8 bases; trimmed from J: 3 bases; junction bases lacking a gene match: 6. This sample is part of a study of CD8 T cells in ankylosing spondylitis listed by TCRdb under 2017. With respect to the entire study: T cell receptor beta repertoires were profiled in healthy donors and ankylosing spondylitis patients so that disease-linked TCR variants could be found. The full study cohort was made up of 25 ankylosing spondylitis patients and over 90 healthy donors. Peripheral blood samples were taken, and synovial fluid was additionally collected from ankylosing spondylitis patients. Overall study outcomes, separate from this receptor: A TCR beta motif made up of several highly homologous amino acid variants appeared to be characteristic of blood from ankylosing spondylitis patients. Significant enrichment of the disease-linked clones was reported in matched synovial fluid samples from ankylosing spondylitis patients. Some of the motif variants had been reported before in the synovial fluid and blood of reactive arthritis patients, a finding that suggests common disease-initiation mechanisms. The disease-linked clones showed a CD8+ phenotype and occurred at relatively low frequencies in peripheral blood.

Sequencing used an Illumina HiSeq 2500. Quantitative 5'-RACE with molecular barcodes was the method used to prepare the TCR beta libraries. Turning to the authors' computational methods: A new computational method, built on a probabilistic model of VDJ rearrangement, was used to identify disease-linked TCR variants. The public reads were reprocessed in TCRdb via fastp at Q25 and MiXCR, keeping in-frame beta chains. Each record represents a unique CDR3 protein, reported with the most common genes and DNA among its rows. The V and J calls, along with clone size, are taken from TCRdb and not from the paper's own processing. Present in this sample are approximately 400,000 distinct CDR3 sequences, over 15% of which were seen just once. The top ten clonotypes cover under 1.2% of the sample.

Sequencing input: blood, either unsorted or a sorted T cell fraction (not recorded which). The receptor comes from a male donor with ankylosing spondylitis. The V gene is TRBV19 and the J gene is TRBJ2-3, with 9 middle bases fitting TRBD2. In nucleotide form, the sequence is TGTGCCAGTGCCCCTAGCGGGGTGACAGATACGCAGTATTTT. Translated, this is CASAPSGVTDTQYF.